The entry below gives a single TCR beta chain sequence along with its context. The sample is drawn from a study of blood T cells in healthy people across ages. Isolation yielded PBMCs, at least 7 million per sample, in every case. A second PCR of 7 to 11 cycles used a sample-barcoded 5' primer and a J-beta primer mix. MiXCR, run by TCRdb on the 5' RACE reads, gives a single entry per CDR3 protein. The sample lists approximately 770,000 distinct CDR3 sequences, nearly 60% occurring once. This receptor was obtained from a man aged 25 to 40 in good health. Material: blood.

The CDR3 sequence is CSATDYSETQYF. In nucleotides, the CDR3 is TGCAGTGCCACGGACTATTCAGAGACCCAGTACTTC. The chain uses TRBV20-1 and TRBJ2-5; D perhaps matches TRBD2 (6 bases). The CDR3 extends over 12 amino acids. The germline V gene has CDR1 DFQATT and CDR2 SNEGSKA (reference sequence). Deletions cut 6 bases from V and 4 bases from J, with 12 bases between.